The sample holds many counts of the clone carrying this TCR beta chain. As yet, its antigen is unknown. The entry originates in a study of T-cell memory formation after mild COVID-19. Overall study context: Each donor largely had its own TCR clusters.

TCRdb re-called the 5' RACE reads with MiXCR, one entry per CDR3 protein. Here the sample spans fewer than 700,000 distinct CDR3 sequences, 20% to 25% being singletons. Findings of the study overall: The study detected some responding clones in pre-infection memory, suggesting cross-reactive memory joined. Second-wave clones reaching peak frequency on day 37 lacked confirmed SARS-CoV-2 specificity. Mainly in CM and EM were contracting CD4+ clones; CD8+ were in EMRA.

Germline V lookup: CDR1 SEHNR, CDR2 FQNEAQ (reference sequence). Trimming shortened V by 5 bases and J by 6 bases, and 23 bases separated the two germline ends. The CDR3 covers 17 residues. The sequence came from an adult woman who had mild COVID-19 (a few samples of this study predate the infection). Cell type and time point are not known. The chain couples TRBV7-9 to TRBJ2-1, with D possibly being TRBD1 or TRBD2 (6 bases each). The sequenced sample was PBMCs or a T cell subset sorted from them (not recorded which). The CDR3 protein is CASSTRGGTRFSNEQFF. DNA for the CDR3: TGTGCCAGCAGCACCCGGGGCGGGACACGGTTTAGCAATGAGCAGTTCTTC.